A selection of T cell receptor beta chains follows, all from one sample in a study of blood T cell repertoires in COVID-19. Here immunoSEQ multiplex PCR was the method, and the copy in TCRdb shows in-frame clones only, minus some. The sample contains approximately 240,000 clones, roughly 90% of which appear only once. What was sequenced was peripheral blood. The receptors derive from a woman in her thirties or forties who had recovered from COVID-19. CDR3s include the opening cysteine and the closing phenylalanine or tryptophan. A D gene is named only where the DNA matches it firmly. Part of the rows lack a size; the others show once, few, many or a class for expanded clones.

j_call | clone_size | v_call | d_call | cdr3_aa | cdr3_nt
TRBJ1-6 | few | TRBV27 | TRBD1 | CASRATDRDLAPLHF | TGTGCCAGCAGAGCGACGGACAGGGATTTAGCACCCCTCCACTTT
TRBJ2-7 | . | TRBV9 | . | CASSPRGSSYEQYF | TGTGCCAGCTCTCCCAGAGGGAGCTCCTACGAGCAGTACTTC
TRBJ1-5 | . | TRBV5-8 | . | CASSLEPDNQPQHF | TGTGCCAGCAGCTTGGAGCCCGACAATCAGCCCCAGCATTTT
TRBJ1-5 | . | TRBV5-6 | . | CASSQTSGASNQPQHF | TGTGCCAGCAGCCAAACCAGTGGGGCTAGCAATCAGCCCCAGCATTTT
TRBJ2-2 | . | TRBV19 | TRBD1 | CASSTGTGWAGELFF | TGTGCCAGTAGTACCGGGACAGGGTGGGCCGGGGAGCTGTTTTTT
TRBJ2-2 | . | TRBV5-1 | TRBD1 | CASSDRVSTGELFF | TGCGCCAGCTCGGACAGGGTCAGCACCGGGGAGCTGTTTTTT
TRBJ1-6 | . | TRBV27 | . | CASSSLNRAHESPLHF | TGTGCCAGCAGTAGCCTCAACAGGGCCCACGAATCACCCCTCCACTTT
TRBJ2-1 | many | TRBV6-1 | TRBD2 | CASSEGAGGHHEQFF | TGTGCCAGCAGTGAAGGAGCGGGAGGCCACCATGAGCAGTTCTTC
TRBJ2-1 | . | TRBV9 | TRBD2 | CASSASGRRDNEQFF | TGTGCCAGCAGCGCTAGCGGGAGAAGGGACAATGAGCAGTTCTTC
TRBJ2-7 | . | TRBV28 | . | CASSSGYHEQYF | TGTGCCAGCAGTTCAGGGTACCACGAGCAGTACTTC
TRBJ1-5 | . | TRBV15 | . | CATSRDPGGVQPQHF | TGTGCCACCAGCAGAGATCCGGGGGGGGTTCAGCCCCAGCATTTT
TRBJ2-1 | . | TRBV18 | TRBD2 | CASSSGANNEQFF | TGTGCCAGCTCCAGCGGGGCCAACAATGAGCAGTTCTTC
TRBJ1-2 | . | TRBV5-6 | TRBD1 | CASSGTGTGPYGYTF | TGTGCCAGCAGTGGGACCGGGACAGGCCCCTATGGCTACACCTTC
TRBJ1-1 | . | TRBV6-2/TRBV6-3 | . | CASSSLVGARNTEAFF | TGTGCCAGCAGTTCCCTGGTGGGGGCAAGGAACACTGAAGCTTTCTTT
TRBJ2-7 | . | TRBV29-1 | . | CSVVAGSAEQYF | TGCAGCGTTGTTGCTGGGAGCGCCGAGCAGTACTTC
TRBJ2-1 | . | TRBV7-9 | TRBD2 | CASSLSRGDFNEQFF | TGTGCCAGCAGCTTATCACGGGGGGATTTCAATGAGCAGTTCTTC
TRBJ2-3 | once | TRBV28 | TRBD1 | CASSPRGQGNTDTQYF | TGTGCCAGCAGTCCCCGAGGACAGGGTAACACAGATACGCAGTATTTT
TRBJ2-7 | . | TRBV29-1 | . | CSVKSGTFYEQYF | TGCAGCGTTAAATCCGGGACATTCTACGAGCAGTACTTC
TRBJ1-6 | . | TRBV18 | TRBD1 | CASSPTGERSPLHF | TGTGCCAGCTCACCGACAGGGGAACGCTCACCCCTCCACTTT
TRBJ2-1 | . | TRBV5-1 | TRBD1 | CASSDGTGESGEQFF | TGCGCCAGCAGCGACGGGACAGGGGAGAGCGGTGAGCAGTTCTTC
TRBJ2-2 | once | TRBV4-2 | TRBD1 | CASSQGASGGANTGELFF | TGTGCCAGCAGCCAAGGGGCTTCAGGGGGCGCGAACACCGGGGAGCTGTTTTTT
TRBJ2-5 | . | TRBV11-1 | . | CASSLGREETQYF | TGTGCCAGCAGCTTAGGCAGGGAAGAGACCCAGTACTTC
TRBJ1-3 | . | TRBV30 | TRBD1 | CAWRGTGGVGNTIYF | TGTGCCTGGAGGGGGACAGGGGGCGTTGGAAACACCATATATTTT
TRBJ2-5 | few | TRBV13 | TRBD2 | CASSLASGQGDSGTSGATQETQYF | TGTGCCAGCAGCTTAGCTTCGGGACAAGGGGATTCCGGGACTAGCGGGGCGACCCAAGAGACCCAGTACTTC
TRBJ1-3 | . | TRBV2 | TRBD1 | CASEGAGVSSGNTIYF | TGTGCCAGCGAGGGGGCAGGGGTGTCGTCTGGAAACACCATATATTTT
TRBJ2-7 | . | TRBV19 | . | CASSIGSVGNYEQYF | TGTGCCAGTAGTATCGGGAGTGTCGGGAATTACGAGCAGTACTTC
TRBJ2-7 | . | TRBV5-4 | TRBD1 | CASSLLTGGSYEQYF | TGTGCCAGCAGCTTGCTGACAGGGGGTTCCTACGAGCAGTACTTC
TRBJ2-7 | . | TRBV4-3 | TRBD2 | CASSQELAGYYEQYF | TGCGCCAGCAGCCAAGAACTAGCGGGTTACTACGAGCAGTACTTC
TRBJ2-3 | . | TRBV4-2 | TRBD2 | CASSRAEGISGRSTDTQYF | TGTGCCAGCAGCCGAGCGGAGGGGATAAGCGGGAGATCTACAGATACGCAGTATTTT
TRBJ1-2 | . | TRBV3-1/TRBV3-2 | TRBD1 | CASSQGTGYGYTF | TGTGCCAGCAGCCAAGGGACAGGCTATGGCTACACCTTC
TRBJ1-6 | . | TRBV30 | TRBD1 | CAGGQEKSPLHF | TGTGCCGGGGGACAGGAAAAGTCACCCCTCCACTTT
TRBJ2-3 | . | TRBV7-2 | . | CASSRLGAADTQYF | TGTGCCAGCAGCCGCTTAGGGGCGGCAGATACGCAGTATTTT
TRBJ1-1 | . | TRBV6-2/TRBV6-3 | . | CASSSTSGAFF | TGTGCCAGCAGTTCTACAAGCGGTGCTTTCTTT
TRBJ1-3 | . | TRBV28 | . | CASSPPRAAGGNTIYF | TGTGCCAGCAGTCCCCCTCGGGCGGCGGGAGGAAACACCATATATTTT
TRBJ2-2 | . | TRBV3-1/TRBV3-2 | . | CASSFDGEGESGELFF | TGTGCCAGCAGCTTCGACGGGGAAGGTGAGTCCGGGGAGCTGTTTTTT
TRBJ2-1 | . | TRBV15 | . | CATSRITWAQRGEQFF | TGTGCCACCAGCAGGATTACATGGGCCCAAAGGGGTGAGCAGTTCTTC
TRBJ2-2 | once | TRBV4-2 | . | CASSQDLRQNTGELFF | TGTGCCAGCAGCCAAGATCTGCGACAAAACACCGGGGAGCTGTTTTTT
TRBJ1-2 | . | TRBV14 | . | CASSQDLGAYGYTF | TGTGCCAGCAGCCAAGATCTTGGAGCTTATGGCTACACCTTC
TRBJ1-3 | few | TRBV7-2 | TRBD1 | CASSSGQGRNTIYF | TGTGCCAGCAGCTCGGGACAGGGGAGAAACACCATATATTTT
TRBJ1-1 | . | TRBV3-1/TRBV3-2 | . | CASSQEGRRAFF | TGTGCCAGCAGCCAAGAAGGCAGGAGGGCTTTCTTT
TRBJ2-7 | . | TRBV6-2/TRBV6-3 | TRBD2 | CASSTGTRLNEQYF | TGTGCCAGCAGTACCGGGACTAGACTGAACGAGCAGTACTTC
TRBJ2-1 | . | TRBV19 | . | CASSKGGGPPNEQFF | TGTGCCAGTAGTAAGGGCGGGGGCCCACCCAATGAGCAGTTCTTC
TRBJ1-2 | once | TRBV9 | . | CASSASPGTPIPRDGYTF | TGTGCCAGCAGCGCATCGCCCGGGACACCAATCCCGAGAGATGGCTACACCTTC
TRBJ1-1 | . | TRBV12-5 | . | CASEGDLNTEAFF | TGTGCTAGTGAAGGGGACTTGAACACTGAAGCTTTCTTT
TRBJ1-2 | . | TRBV7-2 | . | CASSPPRDYGYTF | TGTGCCAGCAGCCCCCCGAGGGACTATGGCTACACCTTC
TRBJ1-1 | . | TRBV11-3 | . | CASSQSPGGNTEAFF | TGTGCCAGCAGTCAGAGCCCAGGTGGGAACACTGAAGCTTTCTTT
TRBJ1-1 | . | TRBV6-5 | . | CASSYRGGTEAFF | TGTGCCAGCAGTTACAGGGGAGGCACTGAAGCTTTCTTT
TRBJ2-6 | . | TRBV7-3 | TRBD1 | CASSRQGPSSGANVLTF | TGTGCCAGCAGCCGACAGGGGCCTTCTTCTGGGGCCAACGTCCTGACTTTC
TRBJ2-3 | . | TRBV18 | TRBD1 | CASSLKDRGSSTDTQYF | TGTGCCAGCTCACTAAAAGACAGGGGTTCTAGCACAGATACGCAGTATTTT
TRBJ1-2 | . | TRBV7-2 | . | CASSLSPGTGANYGYTF | TGTGCCAGCAGCTTAAGTCCAGGCACGGGGGCTAACTATGGCTACACCTTC
TRBJ1-1 | . | TRBV7-6 | TRBD1 | CASSLIRDSEAFF | TGTGCCAGCAGCTTAATCCGGGACAGTGAAGCTTTCTTT
TRBJ1-6 | . | TRBV5-1 | . | CASSNDRNSPLHF | TGCGCCAGCAGCAACGACAGGAATTCACCCCTCCACTTT
TRBJ2-3 | . | TRBV28 | TRBD2 | CASSLMALPSGSLDTDTQYF | TGTGCCAGCAGTTTAATGGCCCTACCTAGCGGGAGTCTGGACACAGATACGCAGTATTTT
TRBJ2-1 | . | TRBV19 | TRBD2 | CASMREPYNEQFF | TGTGCCAGTATGCGGGAGCCGTACAATGAGCAGTTCTTC
TRBJ2-7 | . | TRBV27 | TRBD2 | CASSLASGRGGSYEQYF | TGTGCCAGCAGTTTGGCTAGCGGGAGAGGTGGATCCTACGAGCAGTACTTC
TRBJ1-6 | . | TRBV25-1 | TRBD1 | CASSGWDRGLSPLHF | TGTGCCAGCAGTGGTTGGGACAGGGGGCTTTCACCCCTCCACTTT
TRBJ2-1 | . | TRBV19 | . | CASSGPYNEQFF | TGTGCCAGTAGTGGGCCTTACAATGAGCAGTTCTTC
TRBJ1-5 | . | TRBV19 | TRBD1 | CASSMGTGSNQPQHF | TGTGCCAGTAGTATGGGGACAGGGTCCAATCAGCCCCAGCATTTT